Reported below is one TCR beta chain. In the authors' methods: Estimates of nucleated cell counts were drawn from the amplification of reference gene primers. Data came from immunoSEQ multiplex PCR; TCRdb stores just in-frame clones and leaves some out. That table furnishes V, J and clone size, whereas the DNA furnished D and trimming. The sample comprises about 110,000 clones, approximately 88% of which are singletons, and more than 4% rests with the top ten. The germline CDR1 and CDR2 sequences are SEHNR and FQNEAQ (reference sequence). The V and J ends lost 5 bases and 0 bases, in that order; junction bases with no gene match: 19. The CDR3 length is 20 residues. This record belongs to a study of blood T cell repertoires in COVID-19. Study overall: Researchers got acute and convalescent COVID-19 samples from the United States, Italy and Spain. T cells, B-cell-depleted T cells, or PBMCs supplied cDNA or gDNA.

This sequence joins TRBV7-9 and TRBJ2-1, with 7 bases matching TRBD2. This receptor was taken from a human donor in a cohort sampled during active COVID-19. Sequenced sample: peripheral blood. The CDR3 loop is CASSTPSIQSTGGSYNEQFF. CDR3 in DNA: TGTGCCAGCAGCACACCTAGTATTCAATCAACGGGAGGCTCCTACAATGAGCAGTTCTTC. The full variable domain, completed using reference TRBV7-9 and TRBJ2-1, is DTGVSQNPRHKITKRGQNVTFRCDPISEHNRLYWYRQTLGQGPEFLTYFQNEAQLEKSRLLSDRFSAERPKGSFSTLEIQRTEQGDSAMYLCASSTPSIQSTGGSYNEQFFGPGTRLTVL.